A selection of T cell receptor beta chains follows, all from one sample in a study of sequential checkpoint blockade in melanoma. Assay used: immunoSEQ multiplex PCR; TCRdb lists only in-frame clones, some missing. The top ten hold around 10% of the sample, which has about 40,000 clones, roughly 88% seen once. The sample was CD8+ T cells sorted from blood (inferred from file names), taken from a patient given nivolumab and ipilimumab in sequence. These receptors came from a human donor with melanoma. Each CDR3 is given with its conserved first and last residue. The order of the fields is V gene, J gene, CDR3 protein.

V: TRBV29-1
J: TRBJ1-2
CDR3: CSVTSPPGGSFYGYTF

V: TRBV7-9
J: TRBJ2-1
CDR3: CASSPSSGFGSYNEQFF

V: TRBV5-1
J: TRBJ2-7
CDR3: CASSLGGYYEQYF

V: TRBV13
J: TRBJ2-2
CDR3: CASSFQGLNTGELFF

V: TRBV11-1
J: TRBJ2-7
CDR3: CASSLGVSGAYEQYF

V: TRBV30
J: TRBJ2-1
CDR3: CAWTTGSGRYNEQFF

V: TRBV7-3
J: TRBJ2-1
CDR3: CASSYGQGAYNEQFF

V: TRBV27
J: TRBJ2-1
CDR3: CASSFQGLGNEQFF

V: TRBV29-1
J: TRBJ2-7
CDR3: CSGFNRVGDEQYF

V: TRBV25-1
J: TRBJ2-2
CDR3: CASSEYLTGAGELFF

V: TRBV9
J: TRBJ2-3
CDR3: CASSSGLGSKYF

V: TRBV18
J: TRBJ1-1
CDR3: CASSPGQNTEAFF

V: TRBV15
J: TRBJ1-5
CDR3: CATSRVRGRRNQPQHF

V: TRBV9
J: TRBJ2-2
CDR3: CASSLANRPNTGELFF

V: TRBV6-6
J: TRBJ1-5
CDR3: CASSPGQGAWNQPQHF